The clone carrying this T cell receptor (beta chain) was seen a few times. The sample originates from a study of blood T cell repertoires in COVID-19. Turning to the study itself: COVID-19 samples, acute and convalescent, were from the United States, Italy and Spain. Sources were T cells, B-cell-depleted T cells, or PBMCs; the material itself was cDNA or gDNA.

The method was immunoSEQ multiplex PCR; TCRdb's version includes in-frame clones alone and lacks a portion of them. The sample has about 52,000 clones, roughly 86% seen once. CDR1 MNHNY and CDR2 SVGAGI come from the germline V gene (reference sequence). J lost 5 bases, V lost 5 bases, and 17 bases had no gene match. The CDR3 extends over 18 amino acids. The origin of this receptor is a man aged 80 or over with active or convalescent COVID-19. This sequence joins TRBV6-6 and TRBJ1-2; 10 bases align to TRBD1. The material sequenced was peripheral blood. The CDR3 nucleotides read TGTGCCAGCAGTCGATCCGGGACAGGGGAAGGGGCCCAATATGGCTACACCTTC. Amino acid sequence: CASSRSGTGEGAQYGYTF.